This T cell receptor beta chain emerged from a study of blood T cell repertoires in COVID-19. Study as a whole: The samples span acute and convalescent COVID-19 from the United States, Italy and Spain. T cells, B-cell-depleted T cells, or PBMCs provided the cDNA or gDNA that served as material.

Per the authors' pipeline: Reference gene primers were amplified, and this amplification served to estimate nucleated cell counts. Measured with immunoSEQ multiplex PCR; TCRdb has only the in-frame clones, and not every one. The V and J calls and the clone size are those of that table, but D and trimming were determined from the DNA. The sample lists just over 650,000 clones, approximately 90% seen once, with 0.2% to 0.3% in the top ten. Trimming removed 1 base at V and 0 bases at J, with 15 bases between. Germline values: CDR1 SGHTA, CDR2 FQGNSA. The CDR3 length is 18 residues. Sequencing input: peripheral blood. J is TRBJ1-4 and V is TRBV7-2, with D possibly being TRBD1 (5 bases). The source is a woman aged 18 to 35 with acute or convalescent COVID-19. CDR3 coding DNA: TGTGCCAGCAGCTTAGGGGCCAGGGCAGCCTCAACTAATGAAAAACTGTTTTTT. Encoded protein: CASSLGARAASTNEKLFF.